This T cell receptor beta chain was recorded in a study of T cell repertoires in cytomegalovirus infection. At least ten counts were recorded for this clonotype. Germline CDR1 SGHTA, CDR2 FQGNSA. The V gene end was trimmed by 0 bases and the J gene end by 2 bases; junction bases not matched to a gene: 9. This CDR3 region has 17 residues. TCRdb itself ran the reads through MiXCR, one entry per CDR3 protein. Of about 600,000 distinct CDR3 sequences in the sample, approximately 24% were seen once. The chain employs TRBV7-2 and TRBJ2-5; 7 nucleotides agree with TRBD2. Sequencing was done on a sample of CD8+ T cells from PBMCs. The clonotype was recovered from a human donor in good health (CMV status not recorded). Some clones in this sample may be carry-over from other donors' samples. This CDR3 reads CASSLARVGGGQETQYF. DNA of the CDR3: TGTGCCAGCAGCTTAGCCCGAGTTGGGGGGGGACAAGAGACCCAGTACTTC. Based on the CDR3 plus reference TRBV7-2 and TRBJ2-5, the full variable domain is GAGVSQSPSNKVTEKGKDVELRCDPISGHTALYWYRQSLGQGLEFLIYFQGNSAPDKSGLPSDRFSAERTGGSVSTLTIQRTQQEDSAVYLCASSLARVGGGQETQYFGPGTRLLVL.